This T cell receptor (beta chain) originates from a study of blood T cell repertoires in COVID-19 (dated by TCRdb to 2018 to 2021). For context, the study as a whole: The collaborator samples originated in the United States, Italy and Spain and spanned the acute and convalescent phases of COVID-19. A freely available public database, intended as a resource for researchers studying the immune response to SARS-CoV-2, is where the repertoires were released. HLA class I and class II types, where available, came from metadata supplied by the sample provider rather than from assay-based typing. The dataset comprised deeply sampled blood TCRbeta repertoires from subjects exposed to, actively infected with, or recovered from COVID-19. The material from the prospective study consisted of cDNA or gDNA derived from T cells, B-cell-depleted T cells, or PBMCs. Nearly every sample came with metadata listing a de-identified subject ID, COVID-19 status, age in years and sex. The samples were drawn from the first 160 participants of the ongoing ImmuneRACE study and from some 1,300 subjects provided by 6 global collaborators.

V lost 4 bases and J lost 8 bases, and the count of bases not matched to a germline gene is 8. CDR1 and CDR2, per the germline V gene (reference sequence), are GTSNPN and SVGIG. Spanning cysteine to phenylalanine, the CDR3 consists of 13 amino acids. Only the CDR3 DNA is retained, 39 bases long and in frame from the first base. The collaborating institutions used their own protocols to collect whole blood in K2EDTA tubes. For TCRbeta analysis, collaborators shipped samples as frozen whole blood, isolated PBMCs, or DNA extracted from either of those sample types. Concerning this clone itself: Its antigen is currently not known. No base-level quality is on record; no much larger clone is a single base apart.

TCRbeta CDR3 regions were amplified from genomic DNA using the immunoSEQ Assay, a bias-controlled multiplex PCR. The source study handled its data this way. The number of nucleated cells in each sample was estimated from the amplification of reference gene primers within the assay. Sequence reads were collapsed and filtered to measure the absolute abundance of every unique TCRbeta CDR3 rearrangement. For each sample, productive Simpson clonality was calculated as the square root of Simpson's diversity index across productive rearrangements. Here the immuneACCESS table is served through TCRdb, limited to in-frame sequences with V and J called. Missing clones are a known gap in these copies; in checked studies unresolved V genes cover under half, and the rest lacks a known reason. Clonal size and the V and J genes are those of that table, whereas D and trimming came from the DNA. This sample comprises about 120,000 clones, around four fifths of them detected only once. Approximately 2.3% of the sample is held by the ten biggest clonotypes.

General conclusions and limits of the study: The amount of clinical and demographic metadata varied by source and participant and was provided uncurated.

Source material: peripheral blood. This chain is built from TRBV30 and TRBJ2-1; TRBD1 aligns with 7 central bases. This receptor was obtained from a man aged 25 to 40 with acute or convalescent COVID-19. The CDR3 is CAWNDRVSDEQFF. The nucleotides read TGTGCCTGGAACGACAGGGTTTCGGATGAGCAGTTCTTC.